The entry that follows covers one TCR beta chain sequence. Its antigen is unknown. The study ran its PCR with 60 Vbeta and 13 Jbeta primers. The protocol was immunoSEQ multiplex PCR, while the TCRdb copy is restricted to in-frame clones and leaves out a portion. The sample table includes over 100,000 clones. These data belong to a study of cytomegalovirus exposure and HLA in healthy donors. Study-wide results and limits: Roughly uniform depth of sequencing across donors was assumed in presence/absence analyses.

V lost 2 bases, J lost 3 bases, and 4 bases stayed unmatched. This CDR3 spans 16 amino acids. The germline gives CDR1 ENHRY, CDR2 SYGVKD. The clonotype comes from a woman aged 40-49 years in good health and CMV-seropositive. The specimen sequenced was PBMCs. The rearrangement links TRBV10-3 to TRBJ1-2, with TRBD1 matching 12 bases. The CDR3 protein is CAISETGTGGDYGYTF. The CDR3, as DNA: TGTGCCATCAGTGAGACGGGGACAGGGGGCGACTATGGCTACACCTTC.